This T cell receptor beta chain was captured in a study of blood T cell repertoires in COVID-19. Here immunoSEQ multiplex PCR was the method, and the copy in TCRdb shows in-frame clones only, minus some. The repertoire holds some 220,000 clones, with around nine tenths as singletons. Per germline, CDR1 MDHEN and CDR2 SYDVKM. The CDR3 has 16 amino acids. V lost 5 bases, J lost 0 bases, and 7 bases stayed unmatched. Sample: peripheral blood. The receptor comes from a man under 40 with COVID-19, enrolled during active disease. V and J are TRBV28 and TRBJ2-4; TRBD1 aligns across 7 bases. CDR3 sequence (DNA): TGTGCCAGCAGTCCACAGGGGAATATAGCCAAAAACATTCAGTACTTC. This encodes CASSPQGNIAKNIQYF. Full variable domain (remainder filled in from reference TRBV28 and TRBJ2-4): DVKVTQSSRYLVKRTGEKVFLECVQDMDHENMFWYRQDPGLGLRLIYFSYDVKMKEKGDIPEGYSVSREKKERFSLILESASTNQTSMYLCASSPQGNIAKNIQYFGAGTRLSVL.